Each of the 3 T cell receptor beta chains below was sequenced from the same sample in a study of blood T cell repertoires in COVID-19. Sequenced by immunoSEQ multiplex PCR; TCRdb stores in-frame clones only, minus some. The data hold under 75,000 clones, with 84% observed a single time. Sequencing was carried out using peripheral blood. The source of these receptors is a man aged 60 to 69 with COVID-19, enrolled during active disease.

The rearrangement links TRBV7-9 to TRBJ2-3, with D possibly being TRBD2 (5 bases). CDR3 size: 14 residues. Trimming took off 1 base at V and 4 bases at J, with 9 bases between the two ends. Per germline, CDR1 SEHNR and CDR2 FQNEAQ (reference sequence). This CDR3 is CASSLGISADTQYF. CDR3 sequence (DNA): TGTGCCAGCAGCTTAGGTATTAGCGCAGATACGCAGTATTTT.

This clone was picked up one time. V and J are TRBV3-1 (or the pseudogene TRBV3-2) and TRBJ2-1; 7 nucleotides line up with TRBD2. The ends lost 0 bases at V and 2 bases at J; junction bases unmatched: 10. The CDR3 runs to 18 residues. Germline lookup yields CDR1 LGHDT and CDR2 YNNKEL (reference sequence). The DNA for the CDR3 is TGTGCCAGCAGCCAAGATGGATCCAGCGGGGATACCTACAATGAGCAGTTCTTC. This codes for CASSQDGSSGDTYNEQFF.

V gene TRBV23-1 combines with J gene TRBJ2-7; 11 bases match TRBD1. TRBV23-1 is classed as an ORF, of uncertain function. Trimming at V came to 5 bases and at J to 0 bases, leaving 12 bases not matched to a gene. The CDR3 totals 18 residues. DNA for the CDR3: TGCGCCAGCAGTAATCCCTGGTGGGACAGGGGGTACTCCTACGAGCAGTACTTC. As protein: CASSNPWWDRGYSYEQYF.